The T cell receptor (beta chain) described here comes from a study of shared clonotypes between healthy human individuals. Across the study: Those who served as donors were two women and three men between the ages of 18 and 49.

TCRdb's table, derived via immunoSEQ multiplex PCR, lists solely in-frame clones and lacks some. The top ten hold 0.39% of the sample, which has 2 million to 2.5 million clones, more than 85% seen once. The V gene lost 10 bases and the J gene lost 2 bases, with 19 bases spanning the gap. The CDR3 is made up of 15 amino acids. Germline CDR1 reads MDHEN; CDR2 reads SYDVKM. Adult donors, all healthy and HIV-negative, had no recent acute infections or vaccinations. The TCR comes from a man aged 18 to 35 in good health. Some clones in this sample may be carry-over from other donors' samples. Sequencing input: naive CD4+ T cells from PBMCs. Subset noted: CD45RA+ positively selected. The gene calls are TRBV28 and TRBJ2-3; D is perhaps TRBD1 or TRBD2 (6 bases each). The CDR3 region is CATIRGGTSTDTQYF. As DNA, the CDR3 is TGTGCCACCATTCGAGGGGGGACTTCCACAGATACGCAGTATTTT.